Sequencing of this T cell receptor beta chain was carried out in a study of blood T cell repertoires in COVID-19. Study context: The United States, Italy and Spain were the sources of the acute and convalescent COVID-19 samples. Sample material is recorded as cDNA or gDNA derived from T cells, B-cell-depleted T cells, or PBMCs.

CDR3 length equals 13 residues. The germline V gene encodes CDR1 SNHLY and CDR2 FYNNEI. V gave up 4 bases and J gave up 7 bases, with 8 bases separating them. Among Cohort 3 donors, those recovered had two negative PCRs, clearance, or symptom resolution. As handled by the study authors: Using reference gene primer amplification, nucleated cell counts were estimated. This table comes from immunoSEQ multiplex PCR, and its TCRdb copy is limited to in-frame clones, with some not included. Clone size and V and J calls were adopted from that table, with D and trimming inferred from the DNA. The sample shows approximately 470,000 clones, about nine tenths of them seen only once.

This receptor was taken from a woman aged 18-29 years who had recovered from COVID-19. Sequenced input: PBMCs or T cells enriched from blood (not recorded which). This chain joins TRBV2 and TRBJ1-6, with D uncertain. CDR3 residues: CASSVLKNSPLHF. In DNA, the CDR3 is TGTGCCAGCAGTGTGCTAAAGAATTCACCCCTCCACTTT.